A selection of T cell receptor beta chains follows, all from one sample in a study of blood T cell repertoires in COVID-19. Assay: immunoSEQ multiplex PCR; the TCRdb copy retains only in-frame clones and omits some. The data contain about 150,000 clones, 80% of them singletons. Sequencing used peripheral blood. Receptors were obtained from a man in his 60s with acute or convalescent COVID-19. The CDR3 runs from the conserved cysteine through the conserved F or W. D genes are given only for firm matches. Some rows have no size entry. The others give once, few or many, or a class for an expanded clone.

TRBV5-4	TRBJ2-1	TRBD2	NA	CASSLLAGAYNEQFF	TGTGCCAGCAGCTTGCTAGCGGGGGCCTACAATGAGCAGTTCTTC
TRBV18	TRBJ2-2	TRBD2	NA	CASSPNGGTNTGELFF	TGTGCCAGCTCACCAAACGGGGGGACGAACACCGGGGAGCTGTTTTTT
TRBV9	TRBJ2-1	TRBD2	few	CASSVGLAGGNNEQFF	TGTGCCAGCAGCGTCGGACTAGCGGGGGGAAACAATGAGCAGTTCTTC
TRBV3-1/TRBV3-2	TRBJ2-2	TRBD1	once	CASSQVRGRNTGELFF	TGTGCCAGCAGCCAAGTCAGGGGGCGAAATACCGGGGAGCTGTTTTTT
TRBV11-2	TRBJ2-7	TRBD1	NA	CASSRTIGTGHSYEQYF	TGTGCCAGCAGCCGGACTATCGGGACAGGGCATTCCTACGAGCAGTACTTC
TRBV7-3	TRBJ2-5	TRBD2	NA	CASSASLGRGETQYF	TGTGCCAGCAGCGCCTCACTCGGGAGGGGAGAGACCCAGTACTTC
TRBV2	TRBJ2-7	TRBD2	NA	CASSLAEMGLDEQYF	TGTGCCAGCAGTCTCGCTGAGATGGGACTAGACGAGCAGTACTTC
TRBV30	TRBJ2-7	TRBD2	NA	CAWSVPGRYEQYF	TGTGCCTGGAGCGTCCCCGGGAGGTACGAGCAGTACTTC
TRBV28	TRBJ1-2	TRBD1	NA	CASSFPAGGKSYGYTF	TGTGCCAGCAGTTTTCCCGCAGGGGGCAAGTCCTATGGCTACACCTTC
TRBV21-1	TRBJ2-1	NA	NA	CASSKGELAGGTQNEQFF	TGTGCCAGCAGCAAAGGAGAACTAGCGGGAGGGACACAAAATGAGCAGTTCTTC
TRBV7-9	TRBJ2-1	NA	once	CASTMAGQNEQFF	TGTGCCAGCACCATGGCGGGGCAGAATGAGCAGTTCTTC
TRBV6-5	TRBJ2-2	TRBD1	once	CASSQGQASTGELFF	TGTGCCAGCAGCCAGGGACAGGCATCCACCGGGGAGCTGTTTTTT
TRBV6-4	TRBJ1-6	NA	NA	CASGAQDYNSPLHF	TGTGCCAGCGGGGCACAGGATTATAATTCACCCCTCCACTTT
TRBV5-1	TRBJ2-3	TRBD1	NA	CASRQGAVTDTQYF	TGCGCCAGCAGACAGGGGGCGGTCACAGATACGCAGTATTTT
TRBV3-1/TRBV3-2	TRBJ1-2	NA	NA	CASSLDLGASYGYTF	TGTGCCAGCAGCCTAGACCTAGGGGCCAGCTATGGCTACACCTTC
TRBV28	TRBJ1-1	NA	once	CASSRQEWLTEAFF	TGTGCCAGCAGTAGGCAGGAATGGCTCACTGAAGCTTTCTTT
TRBV19	TRBJ1-1	TRBD1	NA	CASSRTGGNTEAFF	TGTGCCAGTAGTAGGACAGGGGGCAACACTGAAGCTTTCTTT
TRBV7-9	TRBJ2-7	TRBD1	NA	CASSTGTGFEQYF	TGTGCCAGCAGCACCGGGACAGGGTTCGAGCAGTACTTC
TRBV7-8	TRBJ2-6	TRBD1	NA	CASSQRGQGISGANVLTF	TGTGCCAGCAGCCAGAGGGGACAGGGTATCTCTGGGGCCAACGTCCTGACTTTC
TRBV7-2	TRBJ1-2	TRBD1	NA	CASSLDLGTGSVDGYTF	TGTGCCAGCAGCTTAGATCTCGGGACAGGGTCCGTGGATGGCTACACCTTC
TRBV3-1/TRBV3-2	TRBJ2-2	NA	NA	CASSRRGVTGELFF	TGTGCCAGCAGCCGGAGGGGTGTGACCGGGGAGCTGTTTTTT
TRBV5-4	TRBJ2-2	NA	NA	CASSPPGHRSPTGELFF	TGTGCCAGCAGCCCACCGGGACACCGTTCTCCAACCGGGGAGCTGTTTTTT
TRBV28	TRBJ2-7	TRBD1	few	CASNLQGARLEQYF	TGTGCCAGCAACCTACAGGGGGCGCGTCTCGAGCAGTACTTC
TRBV9	TRBJ2-3	NA	NA	CASSQDTGNTDTQYF	TGTGCCAGCAGCCAAGATACCGGGAACACAGATACGCAGTATTTT
TRBV19	TRBJ2-5	NA	NA	CASSIKKPPQETQYF	TGTGCCAGTAGTATAAAGAAGCCTCCCCAAGAGACCCAGTACTTC
TRBV12-3/TRBV12-4	TRBJ1-4	NA	NA	CASSASRNEKLFF	TGTGCCAGCAGTGCGTCCCGTAATGAAAAACTGTTTTTT
TRBV7-2	TRBJ2-3	TRBD2	NA	CASSSPAGKTDTQYF	TGTGCCAGCAGCTCCCCAGCGGGAAAGACAGATACGCAGTATTTT
TRBV6-6	TRBJ1-5	NA	NA	CASSYSEQYQPQHF	TGTGCCAGCAGTTACTCGGAACAGTATCAGCCCCAGCATTTT
TRBV29-1	TRBJ2-1	TRBD1	NA	CSVGEGTGGLREQFF	TGCAGCGTTGGGGAAGGGACAGGGGGCTTAAGGGAGCAGTTCTTC
TRBV7-9	TRBJ2-1	TRBD2	NA	CASSTPGFRGLARSNEQFF	TGTGCCAGCAGCACCCCTGGGTTTCGTGGACTAGCGAGGAGTAATGAGCAGTTCTTC
TRBV7-2	TRBJ2-3	NA	NA	CASSLSSGGPTDTQYF	TGTGCCAGCAGCTTAAGTTCGGGGGGCCCCACAGATACGCAGTATTTT
TRBV6-1	TRBJ2-1	NA	NA	CASSEDRSSYNEQFF	TGTGCCAGCAGTGAAGACAGGTCCTCCTACAATGAGCAGTTCTTC
TRBV3-1/TRBV3-2	TRBJ1-4	NA	NA	CASSQWRGGEKLFF	TGTGCCAGCAGCCAATGGAGGGGCGGGGAAAAACTGTTTTTT
TRBV9	TRBJ2-1	TRBD1	NA	CASSVRHRDSYNEQFF	TGTGCCAGCAGCGTTAGACATAGGGACAGTTACAATGAGCAGTTCTTC
TRBV19	TRBJ1-5	NA	NA	CASSSTGLNQPQHF	TGTGCCAGTAGTTCCACAGGGCTCAATCAGCCCCAGCATTTT
TRBV10-2	TRBJ2-4	NA	NA	CASSEHRRGRWAKNIQYF	TGCGCCAGCAGTGAGCACCGACGGGGGAGGTGGGCCAAAAACATTCAGTACTTC
TRBV6-5	TRBJ2-7	TRBD2	once	CASRASGNEQYF	TGTGCCAGCAGGGCTAGCGGGAACGAGCAGTACTTC
TRBV7-3	TRBJ2-2	TRBD2	few	CASSLGLGTGELFF	TGTGCCAGCAGCTTGGGACTAGGGACCGGGGAGCTGTTTTTT
TRBV9	TRBJ2-7	TRBD2	NA	CASSVVGRGTSGRGSYEQYF	TGTGCCAGCAGCGTAGTAGGGAGAGGGACTAGCGGGAGGGGTTCCTACGAGCAGTACTTC
TRBV6-2/TRBV6-3	TRBJ2-1	NA	NA	CASSYREVNEQFF	TGTGCCAGCAGTTACAGGGAGGTCAATGAGCAGTTCTTC
TRBV4-2	TRBJ1-1	NA	NA	CASSRDSGLNTEAFF	TGTGCCAGCAGCCGCGATTCGGGATTGAACACTGAAGCTTTCTTT
TRBV4-1	TRBJ1-2	NA	NA	CASSQAPGSNAYGYTF	TGCGCCAGCAGCCAAGCTCCAGGCTCTAATGCCTATGGCTACACCTTC
TRBV6-6	TRBJ2-7	NA	NA	CASSSGDVGFYEQYF	TGTGCCAGCAGTTCGGGGGACGTGGGCTTTTACGAGCAGTACTTC
TRBV20-1	TRBJ2-7	NA	NA	CSASRRDYEQYF	TGCAGTGCTAGTCGCCGGGACTACGAGCAGTACTTC
TRBV11-1	TRBJ2-1	TRBD2	once	CASSSGTSALWEQFF	TGTGCCAGCAGCTCCGGGACTAGCGCCCTGTGGGAGCAGTTCTTC
TRBV9	TRBJ2-2	TRBD2	NA	CASSKQAGGLAGAGELFF	TGTGCCAGCAGCAAACAGGCGGGTGGGCTAGCGGGAGCCGGGGAGCTGTTTTTT
TRBV19	TRBJ2-2	TRBD1	NA	CASRGTGLNTGELFF	TGTGCCAGTAGAGGGACAGGTCTAAACACCGGGGAGCTGTTTTTT
TRBV11-2	TRBJ1-2	NA	NA	CASSLGWGPKGYTF	TGTGCCAGCAGCTTAGGGTGGGGGCCTAAGGGCTACACCTTC
TRBV18	TRBJ2-6	NA	NA	CASSPQGLAGANVLTF	TGTGCCAGCTCACCTCAGGGTTTAGCTGGGGCCAACGTCCTGACTTTC
TRBV29-1	TRBJ2-7	TRBD1	NA	CSVEAGQGARYEQYF	TGCAGCGTTGAAGCGGGACAGGGGGCGCGCTACGAGCAGTACTTC
TRBV19	TRBJ1-6	NA	NA	CASSSSDNSPLHF	TGTGCCAGTAGTAGCAGTGATAATTCACCCCTCCACTTT
TRBV3-1/TRBV3-2	TRBJ1-5	NA	NA	CASSQGHTSNQPQHF	TGTGCCAGCAGCCAAGGGCATACTAGCAATCAGCCCCAGCATTTT
TRBV15	TRBJ2-1	TRBD2	NA	CATSRARSSGLNEQFF	TGTGCCACCAGCAGAGCCCGGTCTAGCGGGTTGAATGAGCAGTTCTTC
TRBV4-1	TRBJ2-2	TRBD1	NA	CASSQFALRGPGELFF	TGCGCCAGCAGCCAGTTTGCCCTCAGGGGGCCCGGGGAGCTGTTTTTT
TRBV5-1	TRBJ2-1	NA	NA	CASSFAASSYNEQFF	TGCGCCAGCAGCTTCGCCGCTAGCTCCTACAATGAGCAGTTCTTC